The sequence of this TCR beta chain was determined in a study of glioma-infiltrating T cells after dendritic cell vaccination. Across the study: Monocyte-derived dendritic cells, cultured approximately seven days with IL-4 and GM-CSF, were pulsed with autologous tumor lysate. Whole-study results and caveats: Complete blood and tumor specimen sets were limited to few patients. Higher pretreatment TIL content predicted longer progression-free time and survival.

Time point of the sample: after dendritic cell vaccination, including at tumor progression/relapse. PBMC were collected before vaccination, two weeks after the third vaccination, and at progression. Germline CDR1 is SEHNR and CDR2 is FQNEAQ (reference sequence). Trimming left V 1 base short and J 5 bases short, with 11 bases between. The CDR3 extends over 14 amino acids. Sequenced by immunoSEQ multiplex PCR; TCRdb stores in-frame clones only, minus some. Of 99,000 or so clones detected, 80% appear once; the ten largest clones hold about 5.5%. Concerning this clone itself: Its specificity is not known.

The rearrangement joins TRBV7-9 to TRBJ1-2; D perhaps matches TRBD1 (5 bases). Sequenced here: blood, sampled after dendritic cell vaccination. The TCR was taken from a human donor with glioblastoma. CDR3 nucleotide sequence: TGTGCCAGCAGCTTAGACCCAGGGAGGTATGGCTACACCTTC. It yields the protein CASSLDPGRYGYTF.